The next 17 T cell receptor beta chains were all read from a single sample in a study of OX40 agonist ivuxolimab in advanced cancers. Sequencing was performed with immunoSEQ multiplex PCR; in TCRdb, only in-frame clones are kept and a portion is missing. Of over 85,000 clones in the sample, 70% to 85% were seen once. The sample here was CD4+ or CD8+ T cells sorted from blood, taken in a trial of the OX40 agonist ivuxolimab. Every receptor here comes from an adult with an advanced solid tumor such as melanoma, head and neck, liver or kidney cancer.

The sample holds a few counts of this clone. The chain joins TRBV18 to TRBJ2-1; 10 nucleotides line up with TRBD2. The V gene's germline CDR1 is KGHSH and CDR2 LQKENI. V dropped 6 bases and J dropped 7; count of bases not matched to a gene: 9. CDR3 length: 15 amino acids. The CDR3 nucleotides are TGTGCCAGCTCTCCTAGCGGGAGCAGCTTTAATGAGCAGTTCTTC. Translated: CASSPSGSSFNEQFF. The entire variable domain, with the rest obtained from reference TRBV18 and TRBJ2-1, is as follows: NAGVMQNPRHLVRRRGQEARLRCSPMKGHSHVYWYRQLPEEGLKFMVYLQKENIIDESGMPKERFSAEFPKEGPSILRIQQVVRGDSAAYFCASSPSGSSFNEQFFGPGTRLTVL.

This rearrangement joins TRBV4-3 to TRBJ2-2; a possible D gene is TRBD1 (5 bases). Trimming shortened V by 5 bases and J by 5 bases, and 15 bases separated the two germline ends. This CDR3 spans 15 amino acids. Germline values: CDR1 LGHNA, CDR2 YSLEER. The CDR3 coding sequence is TGCGCCAGCAGCAAACTGTCTCAGGGAACCGGGGAGCTGTTTTTT. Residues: CASSKLSQGTGELFF.

CDR3 in amino acids: CASSYTGGDGYTF. The CDR3 bases are TGTGCCAGCAGTTATACAGGGGGTGATGGCTACACCTTC. The chain couples TRBV27 to TRBJ1-2; 8 bases fit TRBD1. Germline V gene data show CDR1 as MNHEY and CDR2 as SMNVEV (reference sequence). The CDR3 extends over 13 amino acids. J gave up 6 bases and V 4 bases, and 4 bases lay outside the gene matches.

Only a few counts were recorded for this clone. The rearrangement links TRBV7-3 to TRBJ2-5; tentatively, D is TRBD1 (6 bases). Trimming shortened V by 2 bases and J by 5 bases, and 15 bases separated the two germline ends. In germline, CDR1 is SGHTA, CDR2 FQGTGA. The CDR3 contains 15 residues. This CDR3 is CASSLGGFGQETQYF. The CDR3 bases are TGTGCCAGCAGCTTAGGGGGCTTTGGGCAGGAGACCCAGTACTTC.

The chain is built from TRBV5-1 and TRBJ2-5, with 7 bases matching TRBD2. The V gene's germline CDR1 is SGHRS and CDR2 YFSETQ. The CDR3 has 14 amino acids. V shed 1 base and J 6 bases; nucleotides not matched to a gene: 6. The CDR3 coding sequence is TGCGCCAGCAGCTTGTCAGCGGGAATAAAGACCCAGTACTTC. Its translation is CASSLSAGIKTQYF.

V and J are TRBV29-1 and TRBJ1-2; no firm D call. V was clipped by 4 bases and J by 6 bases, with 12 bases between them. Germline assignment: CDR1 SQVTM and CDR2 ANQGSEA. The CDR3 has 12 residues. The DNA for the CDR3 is TGCAGCGTTGGTGGTCAGGCAGATGGCTACACCTTC. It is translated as CSVGGQADGYTF.

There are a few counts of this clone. The chain's CDR3 is CASSLTPRPDSPLHF. DNA for the CDR3: TGCGCCAGCAGCTTGACCCCCCGACCGGATTCACCCCTCCACTTT. The genes are TRBV5-1 and TRBJ1-6; D is unresolved. The CDR3 extends over 15 amino acids. Germline CDR1 and CDR2: SGHRS and YFSETQ. Trimming took off 1 base at V and 8 bases at J, with 13 bases between the two ends.

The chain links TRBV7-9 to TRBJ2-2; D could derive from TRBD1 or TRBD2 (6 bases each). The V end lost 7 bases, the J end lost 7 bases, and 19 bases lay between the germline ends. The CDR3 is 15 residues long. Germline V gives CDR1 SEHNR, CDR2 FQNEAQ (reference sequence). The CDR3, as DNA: TGTGCCAGCACGCTCCCCGGGGGCGGATTCGGGGAGCTGTTTTTT. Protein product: CASTLPGGGFGELFF.

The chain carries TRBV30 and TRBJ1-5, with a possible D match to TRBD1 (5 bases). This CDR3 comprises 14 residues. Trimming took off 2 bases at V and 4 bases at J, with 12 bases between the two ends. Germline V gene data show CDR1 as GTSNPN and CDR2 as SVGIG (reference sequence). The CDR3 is CAWSTGLANQPQHF. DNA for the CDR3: TGTGCCTGGAGTACGGGACTGGCGAATCAGCCCCAGCATTTT.

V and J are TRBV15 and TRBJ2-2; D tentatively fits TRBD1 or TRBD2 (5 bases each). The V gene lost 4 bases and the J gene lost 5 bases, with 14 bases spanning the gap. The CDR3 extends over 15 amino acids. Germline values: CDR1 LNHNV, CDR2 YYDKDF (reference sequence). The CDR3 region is CATSKERGRTGELFF. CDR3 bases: TGTGCCACCAGCAAAGAGAGGGGACGAACCGGGGAGCTGTTTTTT.

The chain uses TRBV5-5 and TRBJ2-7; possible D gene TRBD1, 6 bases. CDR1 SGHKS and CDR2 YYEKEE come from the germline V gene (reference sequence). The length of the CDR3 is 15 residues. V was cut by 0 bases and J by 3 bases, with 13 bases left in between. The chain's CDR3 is CASSLGGQTLYEQYF. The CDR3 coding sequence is TGTGCCAGCAGCTTGGGGGGGCAGACCCTCTACGAGCAGTACTTC.

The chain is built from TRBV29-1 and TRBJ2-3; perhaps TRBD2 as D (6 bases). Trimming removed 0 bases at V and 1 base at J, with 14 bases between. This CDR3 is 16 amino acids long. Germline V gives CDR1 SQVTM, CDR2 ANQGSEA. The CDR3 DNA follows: TGCAGCGTTGAAGATCCGCGGGGAGCGGGCACAGATACGCAGTATTTT. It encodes CSVEDPRGAGTDTQYF.

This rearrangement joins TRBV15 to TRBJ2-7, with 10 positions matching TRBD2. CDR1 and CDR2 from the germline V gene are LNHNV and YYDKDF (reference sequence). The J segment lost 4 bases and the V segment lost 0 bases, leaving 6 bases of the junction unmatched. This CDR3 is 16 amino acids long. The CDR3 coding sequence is TGTGCCACCAGCAGAGATCCTAGCGGGGGTGCATACGAGCAGTACTTC. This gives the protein CATSRDPSGGAYEQYF.

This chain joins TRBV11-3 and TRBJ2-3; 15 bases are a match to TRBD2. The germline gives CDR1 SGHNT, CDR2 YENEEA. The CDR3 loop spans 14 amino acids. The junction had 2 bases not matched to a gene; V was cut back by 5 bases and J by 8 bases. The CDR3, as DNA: TGTGCCAGCAGCCGGACTAGCGGGAGGGGTACGCAGTATTTT. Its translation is CASSRTSGRGTQYF.

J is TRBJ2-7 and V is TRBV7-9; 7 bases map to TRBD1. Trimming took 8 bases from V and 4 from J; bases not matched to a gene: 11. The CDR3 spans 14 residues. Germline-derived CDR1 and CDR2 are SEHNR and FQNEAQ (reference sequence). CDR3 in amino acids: CASGSRDSRYEQYF. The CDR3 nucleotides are TGTGCCAGCGGGAGCCGGGACAGCCGTTACGAGCAGTACTTC.

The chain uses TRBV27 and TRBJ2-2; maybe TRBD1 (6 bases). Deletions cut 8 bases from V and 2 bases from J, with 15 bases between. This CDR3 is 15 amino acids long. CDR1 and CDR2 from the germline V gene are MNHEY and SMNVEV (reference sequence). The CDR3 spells CASAPGVLNTGELFF. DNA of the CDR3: TGTGCCAGCGCCCCAGGGGTATTAAACACCGGGGAGCTGTTTTTT.

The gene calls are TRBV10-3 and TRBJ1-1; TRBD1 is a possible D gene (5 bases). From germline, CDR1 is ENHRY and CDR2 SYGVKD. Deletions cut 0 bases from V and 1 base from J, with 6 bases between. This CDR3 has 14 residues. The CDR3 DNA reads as TGTGCCATCAGTGAGTCAGGGGAGAACACTGAAGCTTTCTTT. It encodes CAISESGENTEAFF.